This T cell receptor (beta chain) stems from a study of T cells in tumors after PD-1 blockade. Study-level background: Patients received pembrolizumab 200 mg every 3 weeks or cemiplimab 350 mg every 2 weeks. On average, peripheral blood gave about 110,000 TCR templates and some 37,000 unique clonotypes. Whole-study results and caveats: Roughly 42% of tumor TCR clonotypes were also found in blood.

Per germline, CDR1 SQVTM and CDR2 ANQGSEA. Trimming cost V 2 bases and J 6 bases, with 11 bases left between them. The CDR3 spans 13 residues. Method: immunoSEQ multiplex PCR; TCRdb's copy keeps in-frame clones and lacks some. The top ten clones hold 10% to 15% of a sample with 60,000 or so clones, roughly 78% of them seen once. With respect to this clone: What it binds is not known.

The rearrangement joins TRBV29-1 to TRBJ2-4, with D perhaps matching TRBD1 (5 bases). The specimen was PBMCs, collected before anti-PD-1 treatment. This sequence was found in a human donor with basal cell carcinoma. The CDR3: CSVELGARNIQYF. CDR3 DNA: TGCAGCGTTGAATTAGGGGCCCGAAACATTCAGTACTTC.